The rows below give T cell receptor beta chains drawn from one sample of a study of OX40 agonist ivuxolimab in advanced cancers. Libraries were prepared by immunoSEQ multiplex PCR; TCRdb keeps only in-frame clonotypes and omits some of them. The profile shows some 100,000 clones, 90% of them singletons. The sample was CD4+ or CD8+ T cells sorted from blood, taken in a trial of the OX40 agonist ivuxolimab. These receptors came from an adult with an advanced solid tumor such as melanoma, head and neck, liver or kidney cancer. Each CDR3 is given with its conserved first and last residue. A D gene is named only where the DNA matches it firmly. Some rows have no size entry. The others give once, few or many, or a class for an expanded clone.

d_gene	v_gene	abundance	j_gene	CDR3aa	CDR3nt
TRBD1	TRBV27	-	TRBJ1-1	CASRQYRYRGGNTEAFF	TGTGCCAGCAGGCAATACAGGTACAGGGGCGGGAACACTGAAGCTTTCTTT
TRBD1	TRBV27	-	TRBJ1-1	CASRVRGGAGTEAFF	TGTGCCAGCAGAGTCCGAGGGGGCGCTGGAACTGAAGCTTTCTTT
TRBD2	TRBV28	-	TRBJ2-5	CASSAKTGLSQETQYF	TGTGCCAGCAGTGCGAAGACGGGACTAAGCCAAGAGACCCAGTACTTC
TRBD2	TRBV6-5	once	TRBJ2-1	CASRPLSGRFMFF	TGTGCCAGCAGACCCCTAAGCGGGAGATTTATGTTCTTC
-	TRBV7-2	-	TRBJ2-7	CASSLDWLAGYEQYF	TGTGCCAGCAGCTTAGACTGGCTAGCAGGATACGAGCAGTACTTC
-	TRBV6-1	-	TRBJ1-1	CASSDPRGTLNTEAFF	TGTGCCAGCAGTGACCCGAGGGGAACTTTGAACACTGAAGCTTTCTTT
-	TRBV9	-	TRBJ1-5	CASSPRRGTARPQHF	TGTGCCAGCAGCCCCCGAAGAGGGACGGCGAGGCCCCAGCATTTT
-	TRBV6-6	-	TRBJ2-4	CASTSGTKNIQYF	TGTGCCAGCACCTCGGGGACCAAAAACATTCAGTACTTC
TRBD1	TRBV29-1	-	TRBJ2-3	CSVKGTGGTDTQYF	TGCAGCGTTAAGGGGACAGGGGGCACAGATACGCAGTATTTT
TRBD2	TRBV28	-	TRBJ2-7	CASSLSSSGRYEQYF	TGTGCCAGCAGTTTATCTTCTAGCGGGAGGTACGAGCAGTACTTC
-	TRBV28	-	TRBJ1-2	CASSPPWGGGYTF	TGTGCCAGCAGTCCACCTTGGGGGGGAGGCTACACCTTC
-	TRBV7-2	-	TRBJ2-1	CASSLALPNNEQFF	TGTGCCAGCAGCTTAGCCCTACCTAACAATGAGCAGTTCTTC
-	TRBV18	-	TRBJ1-1	CASSPTQGFAEAFF	TGTGCCAGCTCACCAACTCAGGGGTTCGCTGAAGCTTTCTTT
TRBD2	TRBV6-6	once	TRBJ2-1	CASQGVLAGEQFF	TGTGCCAGCCAGGGGGTACTAGCGGGTGAGCAGTTCTTC
-	TRBV14	-	TRBJ2-3	CATLGGSDTQYF	TGTGCCACCCTGGGGGGCTCAGATACGCAGTATTTT
TRBD2	TRBV2	-	TRBJ2-2	CASTYSGRTGELFF	TGTGCCAGCACTTATAGCGGGAGAACCGGGGAGCTGTTTTTT
-	TRBV28	-	TRBJ2-7	CASSLHTGTGAYEQYF	TGTGCCAGCAGTCTACACACCGGGACGGGGGCCTACGAGCAGTACTTC
-	TRBV27	once	TRBJ2-6	CASKKGVGVESGANVLTF	TGTGCCAGCAAAAAGGGGGTGGGCGTAGAGTCTGGGGCCAACGTCCTGACTTTC
-	TRBV7-9	-	TRBJ2-1	CASSTTQGFYEQFF	TGTGCCAGCAGCACAACACAGGGTTTCTATGAGCAGTTCTTC
-	TRBV11-3	-	TRBJ2-3	CASSLGGADTQYF	TGTGCCAGCAGCTTAGGGGGAGCAGATACGCAGTATTTT
-	TRBV11-3	-	TRBJ2-7	CASSLEAAASYEQYF	TGTGCCAGCAGCTTAGAGGCAGCGGCCTCCTACGAGCAGTACTTC
-	TRBV7-9	-	TRBJ1-2	CASSLAEQGGYTF	TGTGCCAGCAGCTTAGCGGAACAGGGAGGCTACACCTTC
TRBD1	TRBV6-6	-	TRBJ1-5	CASSYYRTGGGQPQHF	TGTGCCAGCAGTTACTATAGGACAGGGGGTGGGCAGCCCCAGCATTTT
-	TRBV28	-	TRBJ1-2	CASSSPLPGGYTF	TGTGCCAGCAGTTCCCCGCTCCCGGGTGGCTACACCTTC
-	TRBV5-1	-	TRBJ1-2	CASSLDPENYGYTF	TGCGCCAGCAGCTTGGACCCAGAGAACTATGGCTACACCTTC
-	TRBV29-1	-	TRBJ2-1	CSVVQGLGGNEQFF	TGCAGCGTCGTACAGGGGCTGGGGGGCAATGAGCAGTTCTTC
-	TRBV28	few	TRBJ1-5	CASRGDSNQPQHF	TGTGCCAGCAGAGGGGATAGCAATCAGCCCCAGCATTTT
-	TRBV21-1	once	TRBJ2-1	CASSKRAGSGDEQFF	TGTGCCAGCAGTAAAAGGGCGGGTTCGGGGGATGAGCAGTTCTTC
-	TRBV18	-	TRBJ2-2	CASSVGRRGTGELFF	TGTGCCAGCTCCGTTGGTCGGCGCGGGACCGGGGAGCTGTTTTTT
-	TRBV28	-	TRBJ2-3	CASSFKLTDTQYF	TGTGCCAGCAGTTTTAAGCTCACAGATACGCAGTATTTT
-	TRBV7-2	-	TRBJ2-7	CASSSPQGQGYEQYF	TGTGCCAGCAGCTCGCCACAGGGTCAGGGCTACGAGCAGTACTTC
-	TRBV11-2	-	TRBJ1-2	CASSTSVGGAYGYTF	TGTGCCAGCAGCACGTCGGTAGGGGGTGCATATGGCTACACCTTC
TRBD2	TRBV5-1	-	TRBJ2-1	CASSGGLAGVPNEQFF	TGCGCCAGCAGCGGGGGACTAGCGGGAGTCCCAAATGAGCAGTTCTTC
TRBD1	TRBV6-5	-	TRBJ1-1	CASSYRGRSTEAFF	TGTGCCAGCAGTTACAGGGGGCGCAGCACTGAAGCTTTCTTT
-	TRBV29-1	-	TRBJ1-1	CSVRDTSVEAFF	TGCAGCGTCCGGGACACTTCAGTTGAAGCTTTCTTT
TRBD1	TRBV5-1	-	TRBJ2-5	CASSLRGTEPQETQYF	TGCGCCAGCAGCTTGAGAGGGACAGAACCCCAGGAGACCCAGTACTTC
-	TRBV28	few	TRBJ1-1	CASRAGQGSNTEAFF	TGTGCCAGCAGGGCTGGGCAGGGGTCGAACACTGAAGCTTTCTTT
-	TRBV4-2	-	TRBJ2-2	CASSQDSGANTGELFF	TGTGCCAGCAGCCAAGATTCGGGAGCGAACACCGGGGAGCTGTTTTTT
-	TRBV2	few	TRBJ2-5	CASNVRVQETQYF	TGTGCCAGCAATGTACGGGTCCAAGAGACCCAGTACTTC
-	TRBV5-1	-	TRBJ1-2	CASSLDTDYGYTF	TGCGCCAGCAGCCTTGACACCGACTATGGCTACACCTTC
TRBD2	TRBV7-9	-	TRBJ2-3	CASSPLAGITDTQYF	TGTGCCAGCAGCCCACTAGCGGGGATCACAGATACGCAGTATTTT
TRBD1	TRBV5-1	-	TRBJ2-5	CASSSRTGDLPETQYF	TGCGCCAGCAGCTCCCGGACAGGGGATCTTCCAGAGACCCAGTACTTC
TRBD2	TRBV7-2	-	TRBJ2-5	CASSLPAGGVETQYF	TGTGCCAGCAGCTTACCAGCGGGAGGTGTTGAGACCCAGTACTTC
-	TRBV19	-	TRBJ1-3	CASTMGRLSSGNTIYF	TGTGCCAGTACTATGGGCAGGTTGAGCTCTGGAAACACCATATATTTT
-	TRBV7-6	-	TRBJ2-1	CASSPAGVSYNEQFF	TGTGCCAGCAGCCCCGCAGGTGTTTCCTACAATGAGCAGTTCTTC
TRBD1	TRBV28	-	TRBJ2-2	CASSFPPGQGNTGELFF	TGTGCCAGCAGTTTCCCCCCGGGACAGGGTAACACCGGGGAGCTGTTTTTT
TRBD2	TRBV5-1	-	TRBJ2-3	CASSLAGRDPSTDTQYF	TGCGCCAGCAGCTTGGCCGGGAGGGACCCTAGCACAGATACGCAGTATTTT
TRBD1	TRBV7-9	-	TRBJ1-1	CASSSDRAGIGAFF	TGTGCCAGCAGCTCCGACAGGGCCGGCATAGGAGCTTTCTTT
TRBD2	TRBV5-1	-	TRBJ2-7	CASSPDSGLSYEQYF	TGCGCCAGCAGCCCCGATAGCGGGCTCTCCTACGAGCAGTACTTC
TRBD1	TRBV9	-	TRBJ2-1	CASSKRTGPYNEQFF	TGTGCCAGCAGCAAGCGGACAGGGCCCTACAATGAGCAGTTCTTC
TRBD1	TRBV19	-	TRBJ1-5	CASNDRGTYSNQPQHF	TGTGCCAGTAATGACAGGGGGACCTATAGCAATCAGCCCCAGCATTTT
-	TRBV9	-	TRBJ2-7	CASSALPPGTSLPYEQYF	TGTGCCAGCAGCGCCCTCCCCCCCGGAACTAGCCTACCCTACGAGCAGTACTTC
-	TRBV6-1	once	TRBJ2-5	CASPGPPETQYF	TGTGCCAGCCCGGGCCCCCCAGAGACCCAGTACTTC
-	TRBV5-4	-	TRBJ2-7	CAISPSREAYEQYF	TGTGCCATATCCCCGAGCCGAGAGGCCTACGAGCAGTACTTC
-	TRBV7-9	once	TRBJ1-3	CASRNTGSSGNTIYF	TGTGCCAGCAGGAATACAGGGTCGTCTGGAAACACCATATATTTT
-	TRBV2	-	TRBJ2-7	CASSDTPGYYEQYF	TGTGCCAGCAGTGACACTCCCGGCTACTACGAGCAGTACTTC
-	TRBV19	once	TRBJ2-3	CASLRSPTDTQYF	TGTGCCAGCTTAAGAAGTCCCACAGATACGCAGTATTTT
TRBD2	TRBV19	-	TRBJ2-7	CASSTGTSGSGEQYF	TGTGCCAGTAGTACCGGGACTAGCGGGAGCGGGGAGCAGTACTTC
-	TRBV5-1	-	TRBJ2-7	CASSLSNRAYEQYF	TGCGCCAGCAGCTTGTCGAACAGAGCCTACGAGCAGTACTTC